This T cell receptor (beta chain) was found in a study of blood T cells in healthy people across ages. In this sample, this clonotype turned up a few times. CDR1 MNHEY and CDR2 SVGAGI come from the germline V gene. The CDR3 is 13 amino acids. V lost 5 bases, J lost 5 bases, and 4 bases stayed unmatched. A J-beta primer mix and a sample-barcoded 5' primer were used in a second PCR of roughly 6 to 11 cycles. TCRdb analysed the 5' RACE reads with MiXCR anew, one entry per CDR3 protein. In the table there are hundreds of thousands of distinct CDR3 sequences, about a quarter of which are singletons. These data also featured in a second study, about T cells of mothers and their children.

This receptor was taken from a boy aged 5-17 years in good health. The sequenced sample consisted of blood. V is TRBV6-5 and J is TRBJ1-1; 8 bases map to TRBD1. DNA for the CDR3: TGTGCCAGCAGTCTGGACAGGGAAACTGAAGCTTTCTTT. Translated, it gives CASSLDRETEAFF.